Presented here are 4 T cell receptor beta chains from one specimen sequenced in a study of shared clonotypes between healthy human individuals (TCRdb year 2020). Library construction relied on the immunoSEQ multiplex PCR assay. The table comes from immuneACCESS by way of TCRdb, which keeps in-frame sequences with V and J called. Part of the clones is missing from these tables; in studies checked, under half for an unresolved V gene and the rest for unknown reasons. This sample holds more than 2 million clones; approximately 92% were observed only once. Of the sample, under 2% is held by the ten largest clones. CD8 naive samples were obtained by positive selection for CCR7 among CD45RO-negative cells, yielding a CD45RA+CCR7+ population from which TemRA cells were excluded. The specimen sequenced was naive CD8+ T cells from PBMCs. In light of the paper, this sample's cell subset or site label describes: CD45RA+CCR7+. The receptors were sampled from a man between 18 and 29 years old in good health. Some clones in this sample may be carry-over from other donors' samples.

This chain joins TRBV19 and TRBJ2-1; D gene ambiguous. Germline V gives CDR1 LNHDA, CDR2 SQIVND (reference sequence). The length of the CDR3 is 14 residues. V gave up 5 bases and J gave up 9 bases, with 17 bases separating them. The CDR3 nucleotides are TGTGCCAGTAGTCCCCCCGTTCCGTATGGTGAGCAGTTCTTC. Translation: CASSPPVPYGEQFF.

The chain links TRBV4-1 to TRBJ2-1; maybe TRBD1 (6 bases). Looked up from germline, CDR1 is MGHRA and CDR2 is YSYEKL. V lost 4 bases and J lost 7, with 14 bases in between. The CDR3 sequence is 14 residues long. The CDR3 DNA is TGCGCCAGCAGCCCCTCAGGGGTGTGGAATGAGCAGTTCTTC. Amino acids: CASSPSGVWNEQFF.

The rearrangement uses TRBV27 and TRBJ2-7; maybe TRBD1 (7 bases). Trimming took 5 bases from V and 0 from J, leaving 14 bases between them. CDR1 MNHEY and CDR2 SMNVEV come from the germline V gene (reference sequence). The length of the CDR3 is 15 residues. The CDR3 DNA reads as TGTGCCAGCAGTCTGGAGGGGGACAGCTCCTACGAGCAGTACTTC. It is translated as CASSLEGDSSYEQYF.

This chain links TRBV27 with TRBJ2-7; D is ambiguous. V lost 8 bases and J lost 4, with 9 bases in between. This CDR3 is built from 11 residues. Germline values: CDR1 MNHEY, CDR2 SMNVEV (reference sequence). For the CDR3, the DNA is TGTGCCAGCGCTTGGGGATACGAGCAGTACTTC. Amino acids: CASAWGYEQYF.